Following are 19 T cell receptor beta chains from one sample sequenced in a study of identical twins. One entry per CDR3 protein, called by TCRdb with MiXCR from the 5' RACE reads. The sample consists of about 550,000 distinct CDR3 sequences, 20% to 25% of them appearing once. This sample also belongs to another study, concerning yellow fever vaccine responses in identical twins.

What was sequenced was CD4+ T cells sorted from blood. The source is a young woman in good health.

The rearrangement joins TRBV20-1 to TRBJ1-2; 8 bases map to TRBD1. CDR1 is DFQATT, CDR2 SNEGSKA, per germline (reference sequence). Trimming removed 6 bases from V and 7 bases from J; junction bases left unmatched: 7. The CDR3 has 12 residues. The CDR3 DNA reads as TGCAGTGCCTCGACAGGGGAAGGTGGCTACACCTTC. This translates into CSASTGEGGYTF.

This clonotype was counted between two and nine times. The genes are TRBV20-1 and TRBJ2-2; possible D gene TRBD1, 6 bases. The CDR3 sequence is 14 residues long. V dropped 7 bases and J dropped 0 bases, with 12 bases sitting between them. The germline V gene encodes CDR1 DFQATT and CDR2 SNEGSKA (reference sequence). The chain's CDR3 is CSVWGPTNTGELFF. Here the CDR3 DNA reads TGCAGTGTTTGGGGGCCTACGAACACCGGGGAGCTGTTTTTT.

This sequence joins TRBV29-1 and TRBJ2-7; TRBD2 might be the D (6 bases). Trimming left V 3 bases short and J 3 bases short, with 9 bases between. The germline CDR1 and CDR2 sequences are SQVTM and ANQGSEA. This CDR3 spans 12 amino acids. The CDR3 is CSVDGSGYEQYF. In nucleotides, the CDR3 is TGCAGCGTTGATGGTAGCGGCTACGAGCAGTACTTC.

This clonotype was counted many times. The J gene is TRBJ2-7, the V gene TRBV27; 7 nucleotides match TRBD1. After removal of 3 bases from V and 5 bases from J, the junction contained 7 bases not matched to a gene. Germline V lookup: CDR1 MNHEY, CDR2 SMNVEV (reference sequence). The CDR3 contains 14 residues. CDR3 bases: TGTGCCAGCAGTTTGACAGGGCTGCTAGACGAGCAGTACTTC. This codes for CASSLTGLLDEQYF.

This chain joins TRBV20-1 and TRBJ2-5; D gene ambiguous. Germline CDR1 and CDR2: DFQATT and SNEGSKA (reference sequence). The CDR3 contains 15 residues. The V end was cut by 1 base, the J end by 0 bases, with 12 bases between. The CDR3 region has the DNA TGCAGTGCTAGAGGCGAATGGCGCGACCAAGAGACCCAGTACTTC. Its translation is CSARGEWRDQETQYF.

This clonotype was recorded a few times. The chain is built from TRBV7-9 and TRBJ2-1, with D tentatively TRBD1 (6 bases). The V end was cut by 4 bases, the J end by 0 bases, with 7 bases between. This CDR3 spans 14 amino acids. In germline, CDR1 is SEHNR, CDR2 FQNEAQ (reference sequence). Here the CDR3 reads CASSSDSSYNEQFF. The CDR3 coding sequence is TGTGCCAGCAGCTCGGACAGCTCCTACAATGAGCAGTTCTTC.

This clonotype was seen only a few times. CDR3 sequence reads: CASNPKPGLAGGNEQFF. CDR3 in DNA: TGCGCCAGCAACCCGAAACCGGGACTAGCGGGGGGCAATGAGCAGTTCTTC. The V gene is TRBV4-1, the J gene TRBJ2-1, with 15 bases fitting TRBD2. This CDR3 is 17 amino acids long. The J segment lost 6 bases and the V segment lost 7 bases, leaving 10 bases of the junction unmatched. Looked up from germline, CDR1 is MGHRA and CDR2 is YSYEKL.

A few counts support this clonotype. The J gene is TRBJ2-7, the V gene TRBV5-1, with D unclear. V was clipped by 0 bases and J by 0 bases, with 13 bases between them. Per the germline V gene, CDR1 is SGHRS and CDR2 is YFSETQ. The CDR3 covers 16 residues. The CDR3 bases are TGCGCCAGCAGCTTGGCCCCATCCCGAAGCTCCTACGAGCAGTACTTC. Its translation: CASSLAPSRSSYEQYF.

This clonotype was recorded a few times. The chain recombines TRBV7-8 with TRBJ1-5; D is unclear. CDR1 and CDR2 (germline): SGHVS, FQNEAQ. V lost 5 bases and J 2 bases, leaving 16 bases between the germline ends. The CDR3 length is 16 residues. CDR3 sequence reads: CASSPGPLVGNQPQHF. CDR3 DNA sequence: TGTGCCAGCAGCCCCGGACCCCTAGTCGGCAATCAGCCCCAGCATTTT.

This clonotype was seen a few times. CDR3 residues: CASSLDPGLSHYGYTF. For the CDR3, the DNA is TGTGCCAGCAGCTTGGATCCGGGGTTATCGCACTATGGCTACACCTTC. V is TRBV5-5 and J is TRBJ1-2, with D hard to call. This CDR3 has 16 residues. V shed 0 bases and J shed 3 bases, with 15 bases lying between them. Looked up from germline, CDR1 is SGHKS and CDR2 is YYEKEE (reference sequence).

This clonotype was observed a few times. The chain has TRBV14 and TRBJ1-3, with D possibly matching TRBD1 (5 bases). V gave up 1 base and J gave up 4 bases, with 8 bases separating them. Germline values: CDR1 SGHDN, CDR2 FVKESK. The CDR3 loop spans 14 amino acids. CDR3 coding DNA: TGTGCCAGCAGCCAAGCCAGGGAAGGAAACACCATATATTTT. This codes for CASSQAREGNTIYF.

The chain combines TRBV3-1 with TRBJ1-2; a weak D match, TRBD1 (5 bases). V was shortened by 0 bases and J by 7 bases, with 12 bases between the two germline ends. The CDR3 spans 14 residues. CDR1 LGHDT and CDR2 YNNKEL come from the germline V gene (reference sequence). The CDR3 protein is CASSQEGVSGGYTF. CDR3 bases: TGTGCCAGCAGCCAAGAAGGGGTAAGCGGTGGCTACACCTTC. Supplemented by reference TRBV3-1 and TRBJ1-2, the full variable domain reads DTAVSQTPKYLVTQMGNDKSIKCEQNLGHDTMYWYKQDSKKFLKIMFSYNNKELIINETVPNRFSPKSPDKAHLNLHINSLELGDSAVYFCASSQEGVSGGYTFGSGTRLTVV.

The genes are TRBV3-1 and TRBJ2-2; D not certain. Between the trimmed V and J ends, which lost 0 bases and 5 bases, there was a span of 10 bases. CDR1 is LGHDT and CDR2 is YNNKEL in the germline V gene (reference sequence). CDR3 length: 15 residues. The CDR3 reads CASSQDAGRTGELFF. CDR3 coding DNA: TGTGCCAGCAGCCAAGATGCCGGCCGTACCGGGGAGCTGTTTTTT.

This clonotype was seen only a few times. CDR3 residues: CASSQREGRETQYF. CDR3 DNA: TGCGCCAGCAGCCAACGAGAGGGACGAGAGACCCAGTACTTC. V is TRBV4-1 and J is TRBJ2-5; D might be TRBD1 or TRBD2, each matching 5 bases. V was clipped by 2 bases and J by 4 bases, with 11 bases between them. Germline V gene sequence: CDR1 MGHRA, CDR2 YSYEKL. The CDR3 loop spans 14 amino acids.

The chain joins TRBV4-1 to TRBJ2-4; 8 nucleotides agree with TRBD1. CDR3 length equals 17 residues. V was clipped by 3 bases and J by 2 bases; unmatched bases: 9. The germline gives CDR1 MGHRA, CDR2 YSYEKL. The CDR3 DNA follows: TGCGCCAGCAGCCAGAGGACAGGGACGGTGACCAAAAACATTCAGTACTTC. Its translation: CASSQRTGTVTKNIQYF.

In its sample, this clonotype was seen a few times. V usage is TRBV7-9 and J usage is TRBJ1-1; D is perhaps TRBD1 (5 bases). Trimming took off 5 bases at V and 2 bases at J, with 15 bases between the two ends. The germline V gene encodes CDR1 SEHNR and CDR2 FQNEAQ (reference sequence). CDR3 length equals 15 residues. CDR3 nucleotides: TGTGCCAGCAGCCCCCGACAGTCCCCCAACACTGAAGCTTTCTTT. It encodes CASSPRQSPNTEAFF.

This chain uses TRBV4-1 with TRBJ2-2; D might be TRBD1 or TRBD2, each matching 5 bases. Germline lookup yields CDR1 MGHRA and CDR2 YSYEKL. This CDR3 is 15 amino acids long. Trimming took off 0 bases at V and 1 base at J, with 6 bases between the two ends. The CDR3 region has the DNA TGCGCCAGCAGCCAAGATGGGGGGAACACCGGGGAGCTGTTTTTT. This encodes CASSQDGGNTGELFF.

This clonotype has only a few counts. The chain carries TRBV12-3 or TRBV12-4 and TRBJ2-1, with TRBD2 matching over 8 bases. The trim removed 1 base at V and 7 bases at J, leaving 9 bases unmatched. CDR3 length: 16 amino acids. CDR3 DNA: TGTGCCAGCAGTTTAGGTGGTAGCGGGATGAGGAATGAGCAGTTCTTC. Protein: CASSLGGSGMRNEQFF.

The rearrangement joins TRBV12-3 or TRBV12-4 to TRBJ1-6; a possible D gene is TRBD1 (5 bases). This CDR3 region has 14 residues. The V end lost 7 bases, the J end lost 5 bases, and 12 bases lay between the germline ends. The CDR3 sequence: CASIGTDNNSPLHF. CDR3 in DNA: TGTGCCAGCATCGGGACTGACAATAATTCACCCCTCCACTTT.